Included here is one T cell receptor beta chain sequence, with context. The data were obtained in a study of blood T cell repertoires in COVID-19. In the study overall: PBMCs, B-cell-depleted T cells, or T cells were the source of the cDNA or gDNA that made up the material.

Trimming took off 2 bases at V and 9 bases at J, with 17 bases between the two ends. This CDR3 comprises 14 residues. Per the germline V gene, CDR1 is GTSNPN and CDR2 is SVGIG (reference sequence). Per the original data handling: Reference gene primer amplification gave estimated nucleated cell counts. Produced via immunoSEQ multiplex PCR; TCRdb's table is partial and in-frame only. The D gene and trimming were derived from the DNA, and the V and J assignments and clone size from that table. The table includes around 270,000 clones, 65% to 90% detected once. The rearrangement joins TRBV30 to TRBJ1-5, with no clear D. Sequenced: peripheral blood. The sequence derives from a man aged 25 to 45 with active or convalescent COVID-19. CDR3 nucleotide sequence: TGTGCCTGGAGTAGCGGGAACGACTTAGGGCCCCAGCATTTT. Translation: CAWSSGNDLGPQHF.